The entry below gives a single TCR beta chain sequence along with its context. Trimming at V came to 2 bases and at J to 5 bases, leaving 9 bases not matched to a gene. Germline V CDR1 and CDR2: MNHEY, SVGAGI. CDR3 size: 16 residues. TRB rearrangements were amplified by multiplex PCR with BIOMED2 TRB-A/B primers. One entry per CDR3 protein results from TCRdb running MiXCR on the multiplex PCR reads. The sample has 4,500 to 5,500 distinct CDR3 sequences; roughly 21% are singletons. Each TRB amplification used 250-500 ng of genomic DNA from blood. The data were taken from a study of T and B cells in COVID-19 patients.

Sequenced sample: blood. This TCR was recovered from a human donor who had recovered from COVID-19. This chain joins TRBV6-5 and TRBJ2-7; 10 bases align to TRBD2. DNA of the CDR3: TGTGCCAGCAGTTACGGAGCGGGAGGGCCCAGCGACGAGCAGTACTTC. This translates into CASSYGAGGPSDEQYF.